At least ten counts were recorded for the clone carrying this T cell receptor (beta chain). This specimen comes from a study of T cells in Graves' hyperthyroidism and ophthalmopathy. This CDR3 spans 14 amino acids. The germline V gene has CDR1 SNHLY and CDR2 FYNNEI. V gave up 4 bases and J gave up 0 bases, with 7 bases separating them. Stable Graves' hyperthyroidism denoted no ophthalmopathy progression over 18 months. Disease duration under 2 months; hyperthyroidism patients were aged 18 to 65. The study excluded patients with uncontrolled infection, other autoimmune disease, pregnancy or lactation. Together with thyroid ultrasound, orbital computed tomography, serum thyroxine and TRAb, clinical symptoms were used for diagnoses. Regions amplified from RNA transcripts were the TCR beta CDR3 regions. The TCR CDR3 first-round RT-PCR relied on the HTBI primer set. TCRdb re-derived calls from the multiplex PCR reads in MiXCR, one entry per CDR3 protein. The table has fewer than 550,000 distinct CDR3 sequences, approximately 14% seen once; the top ten hold over 7.5%.

Input material: blood. The V call is TRBV2, the J call TRBJ2-1; tentatively, D is TRBD2 (6 bases). The TCR was taken from a woman between 18 and 29 years old with Graves' hyperthyroidism. This chain's CDR3 is CASSAGSSYNEQFF. Here the CDR3 DNA reads TGTGCCAGCAGTGCCGGGAGCTCCTACAATGAGCAGTTCTTC.